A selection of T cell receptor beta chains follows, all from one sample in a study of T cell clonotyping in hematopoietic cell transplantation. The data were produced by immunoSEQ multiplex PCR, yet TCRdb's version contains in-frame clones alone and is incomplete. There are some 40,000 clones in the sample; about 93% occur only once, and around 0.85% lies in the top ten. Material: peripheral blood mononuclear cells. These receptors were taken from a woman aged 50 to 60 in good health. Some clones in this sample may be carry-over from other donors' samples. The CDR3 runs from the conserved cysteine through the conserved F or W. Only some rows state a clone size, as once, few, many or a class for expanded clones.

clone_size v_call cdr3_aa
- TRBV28 CASRRPWGDTEAFF
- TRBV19 CASKDRGNSYEQYF
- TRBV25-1 CASSYSNTGELFF
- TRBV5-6 CASSPYGQGDNQPQHF
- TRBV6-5 CASRHPSTDTQYF
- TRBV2 CASKPGPGGETQYF
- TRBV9 CASSVQTKDTQYF
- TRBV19 CASSIAFGDIQYF
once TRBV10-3 CAIGGTVYNSPLHF
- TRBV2 CASSLRETEKLFF
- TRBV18 CASSPPGQVGSPLHF
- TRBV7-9 CASSQGRNSGNTIYF
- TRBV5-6 CASSSPGQPLVLGYTF
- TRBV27 CASSLAGAYNEQFF